These 15 T cell receptor beta chains were sequenced from one sample in a study of blood T cell repertoires in COVID-19. Profiled with immunoSEQ multiplex PCR; TCRdb holds only in-frame clones, not every one. This table holds around 260,000 clones, 84% found once. What was sequenced was peripheral blood. Every receptor here comes from a man in his sixties with acute or convalescent COVID-19.

This clone was observed once. The rearrangement joins TRBV28 to TRBJ1-2; 11 nucleotides align to TRBD1. With V trimmed by 5 bases and J by 4 bases, 9 bases remained unmatched. The germline CDR1 and CDR2 sequences are MDHEN and SYDVKM. This CDR3 is 16 amino acids long. CDR3 sequence: CASSAGTGGVIYGYTF. The CDR3 DNA reads TGTGCCAGCAGTGCCGGGACAGGGGGGGTTATCTATGGCTACACCTTC.

The J gene is TRBJ1-2, the V gene TRBV28, with 7 bases matching TRBD1. CDR1 is MDHEN and CDR2 is SYDVKM in the germline V gene. This CDR3 is built from 15 residues. The trim removed 4 bases at V and 6 bases at J, leaving 11 bases unmatched. The CDR3 sequence: CASSSDRQGNNGYTF. CDR3 bases: TGTGCCAGCAGTTCAGATAGACAGGGCAACAATGGCTACACCTTC.

The genes are TRBV5-6 and TRBJ2-5; 9 bases agree with TRBD2. This CDR3 has 14 amino acids. Germline CDR1 and CDR2: SGHDT and YYEEEE. V was clipped by 5 bases and J by 8 bases; unmatched bases: 10. The CDR3 DNA sequence: TGTGCCAGCAGGTCCCCGGGACTAGCTACAACCCAGTACTTC. This translates into CASRSPGLATTQYF.

The V gene is TRBV10-2, the J gene TRBJ2-7; D is undetermined. This CDR3 comprises 13 residues. The ends were cut back, 6 bases at V and 0 bases at J, with 9 bases in the middle. Germline values: CDR1 WSHSY, CDR2 SAAADI. The CDR3 region has the DNA TGCGCCAGCAGACAGAGCAGCTCCTACGAGCAGTACTTC. It is translated as CASRQSSSYEQYF.

The chain has TRBV2 and TRBJ2-1; 7 bases are a match to TRBD1. Per the germline V gene, CDR1 is SNHLY and CDR2 is FYNNEI. The CDR3 spans 12 residues. J lost 15 bases, V lost 5 bases, and 10 bases had no gene match. CDR3 region: CASSPDRVKWFF. The CDR3 nucleotides are TGTGCCAGCAGTCCAGACAGGGTAAAGTGGTTCTTC.

This rearrangement joins TRBV24-1 to TRBJ2-5; 8 nucleotides agree with TRBD1. The junction had 7 bases not matched to a gene; V was cut back by 7 bases and J by 4 bases. CDR3 length equals 14 residues. Germline loops: CDR1 KGHDR, CDR2 SFDVKD. In nucleotides, the CDR3 is TGTGCCACCAGCGACAGGGGTAGCGGAGAGACCCAGTACTTC. Protein sequence: CATSDRGSGETQYF.

The rearrangement uses TRBV4-1 and TRBJ1-6, with D perhaps TRBD1 (6 bases). CDR1 is MGHRA, CDR2 YSYEKL, per germline. The germline V and J ends were trimmed by 7 bases and 3 bases, with 13 bases remaining between them. The CDR3 is made up of 15 amino acids. For the CDR3, the DNA is TGCGCCAGCACGAGGGGGAGAGACTATAATTCACCCCTCCACTTT. Its protein product is CASTRGRDYNSPLHF.

The J gene is TRBJ1-1, the V gene TRBV11-3, with D possibly TRBD1 on 6 matching bases. Trimming took off 4 bases at V and 6 bases at J, with 18 bases between the two ends. CDR1 is SGHNT and CDR2 is YENEEA in the germline V gene. The CDR3 sequence is 15 residues long. DNA for the CDR3: TGTGCCAGCAGCTCGTCCGCAGGGGCGCCACCTGAAGCTTTCTTT. Amino acids: CASSSSAGAPPEAFF.

V is TRBV2 and J is TRBJ1-1; D is possibly TRBD1 (5 bases). The CDR3 spans 14 residues. Trimming stripped 3 bases from V and 0 bases from J, with 8 bases between. Germline CDR1 is SNHLY and CDR2 is FYNNEI. CDR3 nucleotides: TGTGCCAGCAGTGAGACAGACATGAACACTGAAGCTTTCTTT. This sequence encodes CASSETDMNTEAFF. The variable domain in full, with the rest retrieved from reference TRBV2 and TRBJ1-1, is EPEVTQTPSHQVTQMGQEVILRCVPISNHLYFYWYRQILGQKVEFLVSFYNNEISEKSEIFDDQFSVERPDGSNFTLKIRSTKLEDSAMYFCASSETDMNTEAFFGQGTRLTVV.

Worth noting for this clone: This specimen includes other DNA sequences encoding the same CDR3. The chain carries TRBV7-9 and TRBJ1-2; tentatively, D is TRBD1 (5 bases). Trimming took off 1 base at V and 6 bases at J, with 6 bases between the two ends. The germline V gene has CDR1 SEHNR and CDR2 FQNEAQ (reference sequence). This CDR3 contains 12 residues. The CDR3 protein is CASSLGGDGYTF. CDR3 bases: TGTGCCAGCAGCTTAGGGGGGGATGGCTACACCTTC. Based on the CDR3 plus reference TRBV7-9 and TRBJ1-2, the full variable domain is DTGVSQNPRHKITKRGQNVTFRCDPISEHNRLYWYRQTLGQGPEFLTYFQNEAQLEKSRLLSDRFSAERPKGSFSTLEIQRTEQGDSAMYLCASSLGGDGYTFGSGTRLTVV.

V gene TRBV6-5 combines with J gene TRBJ1-1, with D unresolved. Between the trimmed V and J ends, which lost 0 bases and 4 bases, there was a span of 9 bases. Germline V lookup: CDR1 MNHEY, CDR2 SVGAGI. The CDR3 is 14 residues long. CDR3 region: CASSYSGEGTEAFF. Written as DNA, the CDR3 is TGTGCCAGCAGTTACTCGGGCGAGGGCACTGAAGCTTTCTTT.

The chain recombines TRBV5-5 with TRBJ1-2; TRBD1 matches at 9 bases. J gave up 3 bases and V 4 bases, and 7 bases lay outside the gene matches. The CDR3 runs 15 residues. CDR1 and CDR2 (germline): SGHKS, YYEKEE (reference sequence). The CDR3 region has the DNA TGTGCCAGCAGCGGAAACAGGGGGCCACACTATGGCTACACCTTC. Protein sequence: CASSGNRGPHYGYTF.

This chain links TRBV9 with TRBJ2-1, with TRBD1 matching 11 bases. V shed 4 bases and J 5 bases; nucleotides not matched to a gene: 11. In germline, CDR1 is SGDLS, CDR2 YYNGEE. The CDR3 is made up of 17 amino acids. In nucleotides, the CDR3 is TGTGCCAGCAGCTTCAATCGGGGACAGGGGGACGACAATGAGCAGTTCTTC. Encoded protein: CASSFNRGQGDDNEQFF.

J is TRBJ1-1 and V is TRBV30, with 9 bases that match TRBD1. CDR3 length: 13 residues. V lost 8 bases and J lost 1; bases outside the gene matches: 5. Germline assignment: CDR1 GTSNPN and CDR2 SVGIG (reference sequence). The CDR3 reads CALTGGANTEAFF. CDR3 in DNA: TGTGCCCTTACAGGGGGCGCGAACACTGAAGCTTTCTTT.

This chain connects TRBV28 to TRBJ2-3; TRBD2 agrees at 7 bases. V was pared by 6 bases and J by 2 bases, with 8 bases of the junction left unmatched. The CDR3 has 15 amino acids. CDR1 is MDHEN, CDR2 SYDVKM, per germline. The DNA of the CDR3 is TGTGCCAGCAGGATGACGGGAGGACTCACAGATACGCAGTATTTT. This translates into CASRMTGGLTDTQYF.